A selection of T cell receptor beta chains follows, all from one sample in a study of cytomegalovirus exposure and HLA in healthy donors. Method: immunoSEQ multiplex PCR; TCRdb's copy keeps in-frame clones and lacks some. The repertoire includes about 160,000 clones, approximately 86% of them detected once, and approximately 2% sits in the top ten. The sample was PBMCs. The receptor set was obtained from a woman under 30 in good health and CMV-seronegative. Both conserved end residues are part of each CDR3. A D gene is named only where the DNA matches it firmly. Clone size, where shown, is once, few, many, or a class for clones that have expanded.

>TRBV19|TRBJ1-1|once|NA
CASSIGRQLMPEAFF
TGTGCCAGTAGTATAGGACGACAGCTGATGCCTGAAGCTTTCTTT
>TRBV5-1|TRBJ2-1|NA|TRBD2
CASSTGLAVSYNEQFF
TGCGCCAGCAGCACCGGACTAGCGGTCTCCTACAATGAGCAGTTCTTC
>TRBV7-8|TRBJ1-2|NA|NA
CASSLAGAGPYGYTF
TGTGCCAGCAGCTTAGCTGGGGCAGGGCCCTATGGCTACACCTTC
>TRBV5-1|TRBJ1-4|NA|NA
CASSLGMVFANEKLFF
TGCGCCAGCAGCCTCGGGATGGTATTTGCTAATGAAAAACTGTTTTTT
>TRBV6-5|TRBJ2-3|NA|TRBD2
CASTRGGTDTQYF
TGTGCCAGTACTCGGGGGGGCACAGATACGCAGTATTTT
>TRBV28|TRBJ1-1|NA|TRBD1
CATSYDWTGLNTEAFF
TGTGCCACCTCTTACGATTGGACAGGATTGAACACTGAAGCTTTCTTT
>TRBV28|TRBJ2-6|once|NA
CASSLQGSGANVLTF
TGTGCCAGCAGCCTACAGGGTTCCGGGGCCAACGTCCTGACTTTC
>TRBV5-4|TRBJ2-7|few|TRBD2
CASGPEGPGGSYEQYF
TGTGCCAGCGGCCCGGAGGGGCCCGGGGGGAGTTACGAGCAGTACTTC
>TRBV18|TRBJ2-3|NA|NA
CASSPRVMQEGTDTQYF
TGTGCCAGCTCACCACGGGTTATGCAGGAGGGCACAGATACGCAGTATTTT
>TRBV27|TRBJ2-1|NA|TRBD2
CASSLALAGGVTYNEQFF
TGTGCCAGCAGTTTGGCTCTAGCGGGAGGTGTAACCTACAATGAGCAGTTCTTC
>TRBV27|TRBJ2-7|NA|TRBD1
CASSLGTGVYEQYF
TGTGCCAGCAGTTTAGGGACAGGGGTTTACGAGCAGTACTTC
>TRBV5-4|TRBJ2-7|once|TRBD1
CASSLASGTGIDEQYF
TGTGCCAGCAGCTTGGCGTCCGGGACAGGGATAGACGAGCAGTACTTC
>TRBV27|TRBJ2-7|NA|TRBD2
CASSGRGVSYEQYF
TGTGCCAGCAGCGGGCGGGGGGTAAGCTACGAGCAGTACTTC
>TRBV6-1|TRBJ2-2|few|NA
CAVRQVGELFF
TGTGCCGTAAGACAGGTCGGGGAGCTGTTTTTT
>TRBV7-2|TRBJ1-1|NA|NA
CASSLRGGTEAFF
TGTGCCAGCAGCTTAAGGGGGGGCACTGAAGCTTTCTTT
>TRBV6-9|TRBJ2-7|few|TRBD2
CANSGNGAYEQYF
TGTGCCAATAGCGGGAACGGCGCCTACGAGCAGTACTTC
>TRBV5-1|TRBJ2-3|NA|TRBD2
CASSLAGGSYTDTQYF
TGCGCCAGCAGCTTGGCCGGCGGGAGCTACACAGATACGCAGTATTTT
>TRBV7-9|TRBJ1-2|NA|NA
CASSLEVLYYGYTF
TGTGCCAGCAGCTTAGAAGTACTCTACTATGGCTACACCTTC
>TRBV28|TRBJ1-5|NA|NA
CASVWGGTPNQPQHF
TGTGCCAGCGTATGGGGGGGTACGCCCAATCAGCCCCAGCATTTT
>TRBV27|TRBJ2-1|NA|NA
CASSLVRGGPYNEQFF
TGTGCCAGCAGTTTGGTCAGGGGTGGGCCCTACAATGAGCAGTTCTTC
>TRBV2|TRBJ2-1|NA|TRBD2
CASSGIAGVSNEQFF
TGTGCCAGCAGTGGGATAGCGGGAGTTTCTAATGAGCAGTTCTTC
>TRBV19|TRBJ1-2|NA|TRBD1
CASSPGQGATNYGYTF
TGTGCCAGTAGTCCTGGACAGGGGGCGACCAACTATGGCTACACCTTC
>TRBV6-5|TRBJ1-2|NA|TRBD1
CASSSTVQGLYGYTF
TGTGCCAGCAGTTCGACCGTACAGGGGCTCTATGGCTACACCTTC
>TRBV5-6|TRBJ1-2|NA|NA
CASSPDSNYGYTF
TGTGCCAGCAGCCCAGACAGTAACTATGGCTACACCTTC
>TRBV29-1|TRBJ2-6|NA|TRBD1
CSVEEGGTGHSGANVLTF
TGCAGCGTTGAAGAGGGGGGGACAGGGCATTCTGGGGCCAACGTCCTGACTTTC
>TRBV5-4|TRBJ1-5|NA|TRBD1
CASSFDRESQPQHF
TGTGCCAGCAGCTTCGACAGGGAATCTCAGCCCCAGCATTTT
>TRBV10-3|TRBJ2-5|NA|NA
CAISGTDQETQYF
TGTGCCATCAGTGGGACAGACCAAGAGACCCAGTACTTC
>TRBV6-5|TRBJ2-7|NA|NA
CASSSLDRVEQYF
TGTGCCAGCAGTTCCCTCGATCGCGTCGAGCAGTACTTC
>TRBV19|TRBJ2-1|NA|TRBD2
CASSMGAGGLFYNEQFF
TGTGCCAGTAGTATGGGAGCGGGGGGGCTATTCTACAATGAGCAGTTCTTC
>TRBV7-3|TRBJ2-5|NA|TRBD1
CASSKTGGVRETQYF
TGTGCCAGCTCTAAAACAGGGGGCGTCAGGGAGACCCAGTACTTC
>TRBV27|TRBJ2-1|NA|NA
CASSLSVWGPQFF
TGTGCCAGCAGTTTAAGTGTATGGGGGCCCCAGTTCTTC
>TRBV27|TRBJ2-7|once|NA
CASSSAGILYPKEQYF
TGTGCCAGCAGTTCCGCCGGGATATTATATCCTAAAGAGCAGTACTTC
>TRBV5-6|TRBJ1-5|few|NA
CASSVGRAQPQHF
TGTGCCAGCAGCGTGGGCAGGGCCCAGCCCCAGCATTTT
>TRBV10-3|TRBJ2-3|once|NA
CAISELGSTDTQYF
TGTGCCATCAGTGAACTAGGGAGCACAGATACGCAGTATTTT
>TRBV11-2|TRBJ1-5|NA|NA
CASSLNSLQPQHF
TGTGCCAGCAGCTTAAATTCTCTTCAGCCCCAGCATTTT
>TRBV15|TRBJ2-7|NA|NA
CATSSGGYEQYF
TGTGCCACCAGCAGTGGGGGGTATGAGCAGTACTTC
>TRBV27|TRBJ2-2|few|TRBD1
CASRNRGIRFGELFF
TGTGCCAGCAGAAACAGGGGTATTAGGTTCGGGGAGCTGTTTTTT
>TRBV7-9|TRBJ2-5|NA|TRBD1
CASSQYRTGDGETQYF
TGTGCCAGCAGCCAATACCGGACAGGGGATGGGGAGACCCAGTACTTC
>TRBV30|TRBJ2-6|NA|TRBD2
CAWRRGTTGANVLTF
TGTGCCTGGAGGCGGGGGACGACTGGGGCCAACGTCCTGACTTTC
>TRBV29-1|TRBJ2-3|NA|NA
CSVESRVTDTQYF
TGCAGCGTTGAATCGAGGGTTACAGATACGCAGTATTTT
>TRBV10-3|TRBJ1-2|NA|NA
CAISGRASDGYTF
TGTGCCATCAGTGGCAGGGCAAGCGATGGCTACACCTTC
>TRBV19|TRBJ1-5|NA|NA
CASSTWGGQPQHF
TGTGCCAGTAGTACCTGGGGGGGGCAGCCCCAGCATTTT
>TRBV5-1|TRBJ2-3|NA|TRBD2
CASSRGLAESTDTQYF
TGCGCCAGTTCCAGGGGACTAGCGGAGAGCACAGATACGCAGTATTTT
>TRBV19|TRBJ2-1|NA|TRBD2
CASSIIGASGDNEQFF
TGTGCCAGTAGTATAATAGGGGCTAGCGGGGACAATGAGCAGTTCTTC
>TRBV6-1|TRBJ2-6|NA|TRBD1
CASREVGQGVVGANVLTF
TGTGCCAGCCGTGAGGTCGGACAGGGAGTAGTTGGGGCCAACGTCCTGACTTTC
>TRBV19|TRBJ2-7|few|TRBD2
CASSIASGSYEQYF
TGTGCCAGTAGTATTGCTAGCGGGAGTTACGAGCAGTACTTC
>TRBV27|TRBJ1-5|NA|TRBD1
CASSFTGGEQPQHF
TGTGCCAGCAGTTTTACAGGGGGGGAACAGCCCCAGCATTTT
>TRBV5-1|TRBJ2-1|NA|TRBD2
CASSLASGGSSYNEQFF
TGCGCCAGCAGCTTAGCTAGCGGGGGAAGCTCCTACAATGAGCAGTTCTTC
>TRBV5-1|TRBJ2-7|NA|TRBD2
CASSLGLAETYEQYF
TGCGCCAGCAGCTTGGGGCTAGCGGAGACCTACGAGCAGTACTTC
>TRBV6-5|TRBJ2-3|NA|NA
CASSYEGRSGDTQYF
TGTGCCAGCAGTTACGAGGGCCGGAGTGGAGATACGCAGTATTTT
>TRBV27|TRBJ2-3|NA|NA
CASSLSMGDYTDTQYF
TGTGCCAGCAGTTTATCTATGGGAGACTACACAGATACGCAGTATTTT
>TRBV9|TRBJ1-3|NA|NA
CASSVTAYSGNTIYF
TGTGCCAGCAGCGTCACAGCTTACTCTGGAAACACCATATATTTT
>TRBV29-1|TRBJ2-3|NA|TRBD2
CSALAGATDTQYF
TGCAGCGCCTTAGCGGGAGCCACAGATACGCAGTATTTT
>TRBV10-3|TRBJ2-2|NA|NA
CAISGAPDTGELFF
TGTGCCATCAGTGGAGCACCGGACACCGGGGAGCTGTTTTTT